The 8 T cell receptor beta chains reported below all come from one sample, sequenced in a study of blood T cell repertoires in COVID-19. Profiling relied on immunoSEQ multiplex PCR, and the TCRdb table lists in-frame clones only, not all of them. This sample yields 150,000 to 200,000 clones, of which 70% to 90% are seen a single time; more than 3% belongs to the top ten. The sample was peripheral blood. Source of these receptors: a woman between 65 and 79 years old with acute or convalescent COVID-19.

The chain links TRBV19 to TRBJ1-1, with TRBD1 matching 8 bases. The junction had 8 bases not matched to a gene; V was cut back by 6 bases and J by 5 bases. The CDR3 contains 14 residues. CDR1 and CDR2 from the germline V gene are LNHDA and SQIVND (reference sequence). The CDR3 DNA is TGTGCCAGTAGCTACGGGACAGGAGGGACTGAAGCTTTCTTT. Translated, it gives CASSYGTGGTEAFF.

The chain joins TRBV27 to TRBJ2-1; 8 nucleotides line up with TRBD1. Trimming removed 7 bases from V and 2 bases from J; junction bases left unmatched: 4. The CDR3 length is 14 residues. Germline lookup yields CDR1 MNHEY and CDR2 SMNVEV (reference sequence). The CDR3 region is CASTTGGTYNEQFF. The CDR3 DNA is TGTGCCAGCACAACAGGGGGGACCTACAATGAGCAGTTCTTC.

The CDR3 sequence: CASSDRENTGELFF. The DNA for the CDR3 is TGTGCCAGTTCCGACAGGGAGAACACCGGGGAGCTGTTTTTT. The chain combines TRBV19 with TRBJ2-2, with 7 positions matching TRBD1. V shed 8 bases and J 1 base; nucleotides not matched to a gene: 4. CDR1 LNHDA and CDR2 SQIVND come from the germline V gene (reference sequence). This CDR3 has 14 amino acids.

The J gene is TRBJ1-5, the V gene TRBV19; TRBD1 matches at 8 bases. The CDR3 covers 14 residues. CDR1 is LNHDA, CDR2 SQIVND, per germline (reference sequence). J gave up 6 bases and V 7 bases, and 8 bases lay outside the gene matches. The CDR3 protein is CASKDRGSSQPQHF. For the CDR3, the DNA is TGTGCCAGTAAAGACAGGGGTTCGAGTCAGCCCCAGCATTTT.

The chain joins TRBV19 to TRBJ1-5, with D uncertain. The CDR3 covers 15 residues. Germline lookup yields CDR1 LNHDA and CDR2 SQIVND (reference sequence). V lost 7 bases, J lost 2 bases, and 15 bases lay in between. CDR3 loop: CASTAGMRRNQPQHF. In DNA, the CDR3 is TGTGCCAGTACGGCGGGGATGCGGCGCAATCAGCCCCAGCATTTT.

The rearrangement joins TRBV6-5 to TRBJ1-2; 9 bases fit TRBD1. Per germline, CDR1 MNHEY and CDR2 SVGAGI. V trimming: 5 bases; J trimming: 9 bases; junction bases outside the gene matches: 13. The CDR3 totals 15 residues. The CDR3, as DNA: TGTGCCAGCAGTCCCTGGGACAGGGCCAAGGGGAGCTACACCTTC. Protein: CASSPWDRAKGSYTF.

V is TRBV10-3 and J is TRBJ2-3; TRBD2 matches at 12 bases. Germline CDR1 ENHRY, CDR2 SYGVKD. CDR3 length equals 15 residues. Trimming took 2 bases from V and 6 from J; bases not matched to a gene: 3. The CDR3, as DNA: TGTGCCATCAGTGAGCCGGGACTAGCGGGTGATACGCAGTATTTT. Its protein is CAISEPGLAGDTQYF.

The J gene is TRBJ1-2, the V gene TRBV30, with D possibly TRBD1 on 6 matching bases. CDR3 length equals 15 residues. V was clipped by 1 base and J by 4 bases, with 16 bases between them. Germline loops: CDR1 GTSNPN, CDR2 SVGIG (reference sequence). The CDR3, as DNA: TGTGCCTGGAGTGACTTCAGGGAAGGGGGCTATGGCTACACCTTC. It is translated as CAWSDFREGGYGYTF.